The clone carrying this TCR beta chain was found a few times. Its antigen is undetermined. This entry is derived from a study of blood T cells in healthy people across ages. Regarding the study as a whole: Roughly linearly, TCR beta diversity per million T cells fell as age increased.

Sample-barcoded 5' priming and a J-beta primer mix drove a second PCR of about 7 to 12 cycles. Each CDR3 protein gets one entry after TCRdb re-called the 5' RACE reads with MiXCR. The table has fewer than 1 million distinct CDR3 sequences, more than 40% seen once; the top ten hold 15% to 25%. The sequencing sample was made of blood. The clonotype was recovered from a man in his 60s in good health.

The CDR3 region has the DNA TGTGCCAGCAGCTTAGCCCCGGGGGCGAAAAACATTCAGTACTTC. Protein sequence: CASSLAPGAKNIQYF. This chain links TRBV7-8 with TRBJ2-4; D may correspond to TRBD1 or TRBD2 (6 bases each). CDR3 length: 15 amino acids. The germline V and J ends were trimmed by 0 bases and 4 bases, with 10 bases remaining between them. Germline loops: CDR1 SGHVS, CDR2 FQNEAQ.